Listed here is a single T cell receptor (beta chain). The data derive from a study of T cell responses to AZD1222 COVID-19 vaccine. Germline V lookup: CDR1 PRHDT, CDR2 FYEKMQ (reference sequence). The CDR3 loop spans 12 amino acids. V lost 4 bases and J lost 9, with 10 bases in between. Assay: immunoSEQ multiplex PCR; the TCRdb copy retains only in-frame clones and omits some. The sample includes 150,000 or so clones, roughly 90% of them seen just once. This sample comprised peripheral blood, obtained on day 0 of AZD1222 vaccination. V and J are TRBV13 and TRBJ2-1; no definite D call. The receptor was derived from an adult in good health. Here the CDR3 reads CASSSRPREQFF. The CDR3 DNA reads as TGTGCCAGCAGCTCCAGGCCGCGTGAGCAGTTCTTC. Variable domain in full (rest from reference TRBV13 and TRBJ2-1): AAGVIQSPRHLIKEKRETATLKCYPIPRHDTVYWYQQGPGQDPQFLISFYEKMQSDKGSIPDRFSAQQFSDYHSELNMSSLELGDSALYFCASSSRPREQFFGPGTRLTVL.